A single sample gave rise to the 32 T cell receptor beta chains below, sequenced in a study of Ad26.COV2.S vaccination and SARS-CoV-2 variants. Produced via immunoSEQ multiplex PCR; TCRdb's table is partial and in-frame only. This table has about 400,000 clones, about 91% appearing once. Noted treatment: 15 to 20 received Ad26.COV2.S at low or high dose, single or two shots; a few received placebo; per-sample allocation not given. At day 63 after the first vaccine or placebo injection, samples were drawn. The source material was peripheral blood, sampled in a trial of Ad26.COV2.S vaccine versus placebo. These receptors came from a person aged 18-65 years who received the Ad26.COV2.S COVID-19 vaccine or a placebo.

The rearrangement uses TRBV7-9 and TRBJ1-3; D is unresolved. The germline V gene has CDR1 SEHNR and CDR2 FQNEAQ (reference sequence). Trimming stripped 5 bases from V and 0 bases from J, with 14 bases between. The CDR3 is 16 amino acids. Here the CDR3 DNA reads TGTGCCAGCAGCCCTCCCGTCGGGGACTCTGGAAACACCATATATTTT. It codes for CASSPPVGDSGNTIYF.

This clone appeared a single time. The CDR3 bases are TGTGCCAGTAGTCAGGGGCGGGAGGCATACAATGAGCAGTTCTTC. It is translated as CASSQGREAYNEQFF. The chain couples TRBV19 to TRBJ2-1; TRBD2 matches at 8 bases. This CDR3 has 15 residues. V was clipped by 5 bases and J by 4 bases; unmatched bases: 7. CDR1 is LNHDA, CDR2 SQIVND, per germline (reference sequence).

CDR3 DNA: TGTGCCAGCAGGCCGGGACTATACTCCTACGAGCAGTACTTC. Its translation: CASRPGLYSYEQYF. J is TRBJ2-7 and V is TRBV27; 7 bases align to TRBD2. The germline V gene encodes CDR1 MNHEY and CDR2 SMNVEV (reference sequence). There are 14 residues in the CDR3. With 6 bases clipped from V and 0 bases from J, the junction kept 5 bases outside the gene matches.

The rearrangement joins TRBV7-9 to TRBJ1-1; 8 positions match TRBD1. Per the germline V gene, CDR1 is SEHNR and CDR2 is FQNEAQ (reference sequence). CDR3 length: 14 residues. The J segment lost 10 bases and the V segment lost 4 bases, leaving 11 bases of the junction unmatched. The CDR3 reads CASSSGQGFAGAFF. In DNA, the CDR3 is TGTGCCAGCAGCTCCGGACAGGGATTCGCGGGAGCTTTCTTT.

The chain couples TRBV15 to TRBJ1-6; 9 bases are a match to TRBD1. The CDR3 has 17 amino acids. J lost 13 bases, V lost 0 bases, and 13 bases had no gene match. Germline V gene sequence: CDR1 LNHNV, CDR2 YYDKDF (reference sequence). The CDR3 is CATSRDRRGTGSKPLHF. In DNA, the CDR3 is TGTGCCACCAGCAGAGATCGTAGGGGGACAGGGAGTAAGCCCCTCCACTTT.

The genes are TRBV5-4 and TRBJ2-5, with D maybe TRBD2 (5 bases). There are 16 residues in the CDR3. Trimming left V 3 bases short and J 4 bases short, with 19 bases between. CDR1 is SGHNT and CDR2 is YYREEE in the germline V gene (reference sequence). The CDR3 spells CASSSAGIAGLETQYF. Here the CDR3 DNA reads TGTGCCAGCAGCTCGGCCGGGATTGCCGGATTAGAGACCCAGTACTTC.

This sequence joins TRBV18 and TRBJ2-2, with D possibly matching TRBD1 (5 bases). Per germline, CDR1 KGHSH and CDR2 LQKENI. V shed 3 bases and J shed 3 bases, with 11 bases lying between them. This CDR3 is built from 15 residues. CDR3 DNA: TGTGCCAGCTCACCGGGCAGGGCGGACACCGGGGAGCTGTTTTTT. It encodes CASSPGRADTGELFF.

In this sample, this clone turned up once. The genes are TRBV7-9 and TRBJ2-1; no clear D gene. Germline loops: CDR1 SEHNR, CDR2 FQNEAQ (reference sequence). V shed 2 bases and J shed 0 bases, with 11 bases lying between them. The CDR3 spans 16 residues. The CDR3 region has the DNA TGTGCCAGCAGCTTATCGGCCTCCAGCTCCTACAATGAGCAGTTCTTC. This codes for CASSLSASSSYNEQFF.

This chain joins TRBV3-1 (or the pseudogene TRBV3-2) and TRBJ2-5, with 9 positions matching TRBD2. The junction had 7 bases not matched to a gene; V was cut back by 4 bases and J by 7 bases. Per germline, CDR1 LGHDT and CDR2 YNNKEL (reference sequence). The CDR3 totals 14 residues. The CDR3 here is CASSRIAGDGTQYF. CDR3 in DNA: TGTGCCAGCAGCCGAATAGCGGGAGACGGGACCCAGTACTTC.

The CDR3: CATSRGLAETDTQYF. The CDR3 nucleotides read TGTGCCACCAGCAGAGGCCTAGCGGAAACAGATACGCAGTATTTT. This chain uses TRBV15 with TRBJ2-3; 7 bases are shared with TRBD2. J gave up 3 bases and V 1 base, and 4 bases lay outside the gene matches. Germline V lookup: CDR1 LNHNV, CDR2 YYDKDF (reference sequence). The CDR3 sequence is 15 residues long.

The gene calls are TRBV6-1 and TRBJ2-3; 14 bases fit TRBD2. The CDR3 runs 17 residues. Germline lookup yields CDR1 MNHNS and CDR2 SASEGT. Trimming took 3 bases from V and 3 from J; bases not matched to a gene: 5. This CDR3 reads CASSEKRTSGGTDTQYF. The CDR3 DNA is TGTGCCAGCAGTGAGAAACGGACTAGCGGGGGGACAGATACGCAGTATTTT.

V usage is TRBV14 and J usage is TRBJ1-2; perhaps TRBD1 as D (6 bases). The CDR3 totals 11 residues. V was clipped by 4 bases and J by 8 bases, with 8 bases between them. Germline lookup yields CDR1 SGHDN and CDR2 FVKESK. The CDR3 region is CASSPGAGYTF. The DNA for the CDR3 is TGTGCCAGCAGCCCGGGGGCCGGCTACACCTTC.

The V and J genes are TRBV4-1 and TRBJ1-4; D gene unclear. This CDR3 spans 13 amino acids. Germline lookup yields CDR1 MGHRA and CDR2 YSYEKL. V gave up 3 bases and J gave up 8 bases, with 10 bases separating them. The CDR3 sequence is CASSHPRAEKLFF. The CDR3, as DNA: TGCGCCAGCAGCCATCCGAGGGCCGAAAAACTGTTTTTT.

The CDR3 coding sequence is TGTGCCAGCAGCGTAGGTGGAGGATGGGGCACTGAAGCTTTCTTT. Its protein is CASSVGGGWGTEAFF. The chain is built from TRBV9 and TRBJ1-1; D ambiguous. The CDR3 runs 15 residues. Trimming stripped 0 bases from V and 4 bases from J, with 13 bases between. Germline V lookup: CDR1 SGDLS, CDR2 YYNGEE.

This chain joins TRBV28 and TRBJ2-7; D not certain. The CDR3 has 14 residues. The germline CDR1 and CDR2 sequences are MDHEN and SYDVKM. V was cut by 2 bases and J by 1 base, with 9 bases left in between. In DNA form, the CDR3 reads TGTGCCAGCAGTTTAGCGAGCGATTCCTACGAGCAGTACTTC. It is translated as CASSLASDSYEQYF.

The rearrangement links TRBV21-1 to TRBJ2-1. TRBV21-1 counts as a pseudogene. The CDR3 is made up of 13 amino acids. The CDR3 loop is CASSNEGPGVQFF. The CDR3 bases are TGTGCCAGCAGCAATGAAGGCCCGGGCGTGCAGTTCTTC.

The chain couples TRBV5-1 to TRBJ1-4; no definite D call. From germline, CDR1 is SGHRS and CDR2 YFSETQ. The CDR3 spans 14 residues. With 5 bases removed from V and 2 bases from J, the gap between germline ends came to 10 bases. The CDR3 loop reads CASSPQATNEKLFF. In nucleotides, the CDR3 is TGCGCCAGCAGTCCCCAGGCGACTAATGAAAAACTGTTTTTT.

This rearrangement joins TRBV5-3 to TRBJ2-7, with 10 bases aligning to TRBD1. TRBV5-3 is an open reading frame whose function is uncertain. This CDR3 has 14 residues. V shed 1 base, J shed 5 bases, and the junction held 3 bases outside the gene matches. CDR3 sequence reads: CARSLSTGGHEQYF. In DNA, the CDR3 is TGTGCCAGAAGCTTGTCGACAGGGGGCCACGAGCAGTACTTC.

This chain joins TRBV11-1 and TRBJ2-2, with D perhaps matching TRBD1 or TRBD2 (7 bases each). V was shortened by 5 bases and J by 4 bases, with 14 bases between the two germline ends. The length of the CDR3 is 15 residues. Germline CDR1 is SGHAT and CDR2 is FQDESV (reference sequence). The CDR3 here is CASSQGGAATGELFF. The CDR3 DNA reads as TGTGCCAGCAGCCAGGGGGGGGCAGCCACCGGGGAGCTGTTTTTT.

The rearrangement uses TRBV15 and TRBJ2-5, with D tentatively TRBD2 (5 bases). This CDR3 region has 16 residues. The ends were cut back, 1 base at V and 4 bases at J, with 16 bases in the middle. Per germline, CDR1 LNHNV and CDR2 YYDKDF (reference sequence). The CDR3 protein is CATSRVAGGGGETQYF. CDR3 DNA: TGTGCCACCAGCAGAGTTGCGGGCGGCGGCGGAGAGACCCAGTACTTC.

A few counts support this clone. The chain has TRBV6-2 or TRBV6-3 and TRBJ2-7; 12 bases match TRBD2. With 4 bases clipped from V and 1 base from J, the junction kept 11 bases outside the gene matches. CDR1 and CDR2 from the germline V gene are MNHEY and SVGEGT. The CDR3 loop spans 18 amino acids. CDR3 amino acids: CASSFNSRTSGISYEQYF. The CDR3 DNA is TGTGCCAGCAGTTTCAATTCCCGGACTAGCGGGATTTCCTACGAGCAGTACTTC.

The CDR3 sequence: CASSQGYGAGYTF. CDR3 DNA sequence: TGTGCCAGCAGCCAAGGCTATGGGGCCGGCTACACCTTC. The chain couples TRBV7-3 to TRBJ1-2, with a weak D call TRBD1 (5 bases). The CDR3 runs to 13 residues. Germline CDR1 is SGHTA and CDR2 is FQGTGA. Trimming removed 5 bases at V and 8 bases at J, with 15 bases between. The whole variable domain, filled in from reference TRBV7-3 and TRBJ1-2, reads GAGVSQTPSNKVTEKGKYVELRCDPISGHTALYWYRQSLGQGPEFLIYFQGTGAADDSGLPNDRFFAVRPEGSVSTLKIQRTERGDSAVYLCASSQGYGAGYTFGSGTRLTVV.

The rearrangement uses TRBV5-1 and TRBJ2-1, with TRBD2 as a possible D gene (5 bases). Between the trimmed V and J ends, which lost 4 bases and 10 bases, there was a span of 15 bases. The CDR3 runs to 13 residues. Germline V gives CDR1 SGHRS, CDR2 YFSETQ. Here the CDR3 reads CASSDVAQREQFF. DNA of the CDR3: TGCGCCAGCAGCGACGTAGCGCAAAGGGAGCAGTTCTTC.

The CDR3 nucleotides are TGCGCCAGCAGCTTGTTGGAGGGATACAATGAGCAGTTCTTC. Translating gives CASSLLEGYNEQFF. The chain employs TRBV5-1 and TRBJ2-1, with D maybe TRBD2 (6 bases). Germline V gives CDR1 SGHRS, CDR2 YFSETQ. Trimming cost V 1 base and J 4 bases, with 9 bases left between them. The CDR3 consists of 14 residues.

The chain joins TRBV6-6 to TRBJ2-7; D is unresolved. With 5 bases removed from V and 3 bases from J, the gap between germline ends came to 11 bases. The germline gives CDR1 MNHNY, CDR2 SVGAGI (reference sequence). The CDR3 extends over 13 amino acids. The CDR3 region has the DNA TGTGCCAGCAGTGGTAGGGTGGTCTACGAGCAGTACTTC. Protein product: CASSGRVVYEQYF.

The CDR3 loop reads CASSLRRTRVREGTDTQYF. In nucleotides, the CDR3 is TGTGCCAGCAGCCTCAGGAGGACTAGGGTCCGGGAGGGCACAGATACGCAGTATTTT. The chain combines TRBV7-8 with TRBJ2-3; 7 positions agree with TRBD2. Germline CDR1 reads SGHVS; CDR2 reads FQNEAQ. The CDR3 covers 19 residues. Unmatched junction bases numbered 18, after V lost 5 bases and J lost 1 base.

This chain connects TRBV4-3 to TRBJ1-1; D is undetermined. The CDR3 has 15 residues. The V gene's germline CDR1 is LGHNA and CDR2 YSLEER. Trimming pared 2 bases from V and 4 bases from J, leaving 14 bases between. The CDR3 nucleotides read TGCGCCAGCAGCCAACACAGCTCCTCCCCCACTGAAGCTTTCTTT. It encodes CASSQHSSSPTEAFF.

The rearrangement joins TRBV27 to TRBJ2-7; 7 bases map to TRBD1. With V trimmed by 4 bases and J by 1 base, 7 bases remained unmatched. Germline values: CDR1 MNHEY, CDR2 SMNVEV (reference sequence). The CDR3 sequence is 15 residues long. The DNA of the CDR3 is TGTGCCAGCAGTTCAACGGGACAGCTTTCCTACGAGCAGTACTTC. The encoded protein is CASSSTGQLSYEQYF.

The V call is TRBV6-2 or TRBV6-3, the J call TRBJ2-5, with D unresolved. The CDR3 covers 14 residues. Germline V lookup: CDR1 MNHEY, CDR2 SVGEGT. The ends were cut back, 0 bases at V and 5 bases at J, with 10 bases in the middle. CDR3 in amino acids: CASSYSVISETQYF. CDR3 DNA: TGTGCCAGCAGTTACTCAGTGATTTCGGAGACCCAGTACTTC.

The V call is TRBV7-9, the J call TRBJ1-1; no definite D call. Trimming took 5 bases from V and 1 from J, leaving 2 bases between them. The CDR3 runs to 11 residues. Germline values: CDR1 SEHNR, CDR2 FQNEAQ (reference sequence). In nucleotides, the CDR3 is TGTGCCAGCAGCCAGAACACTGAAGCTTTCTTT. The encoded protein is CASSQNTEAFF. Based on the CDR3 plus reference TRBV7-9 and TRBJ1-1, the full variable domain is DTGVSQNPRHKITKRGQNVTFRCDPISEHNRLYWYRQTLGQGPEFLTYFQNEAQLEKSRLLSDRFSAERPKGSFSTLEIQRTEQGDSAMYLCASSQNTEAFFGQGTRLTVV.

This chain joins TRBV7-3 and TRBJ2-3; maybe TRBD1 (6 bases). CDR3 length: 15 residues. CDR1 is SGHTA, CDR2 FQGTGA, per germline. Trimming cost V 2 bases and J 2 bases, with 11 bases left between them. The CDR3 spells CASSLGWTVTDTQYF. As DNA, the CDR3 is TGTGCCAGCAGCTTAGGGTGGACAGTCACAGATACGCAGTATTTT.

CDR3 loop: CASSSTGQGAPLYGYTF. CDR3 coding DNA: TGTGCCAGCAGTTCTACGGGACAGGGGGCCCCCCTCTATGGCTACACCTTC. The J gene is TRBJ1-2, the V gene TRBV28, with TRBD1 identical over 12 bases. The trim removed 4 bases at V and 4 bases at J, leaving 10 bases unmatched. From germline, CDR1 is MDHEN and CDR2 SYDVKM. CDR3 size: 17 residues.